This TCR beta chain was profiled in a study of T cell responses to AZD1222 COVID-19 vaccine. Assay: immunoSEQ multiplex PCR; the TCRdb copy retains only in-frame clones and omits some. The sample holds approximately 170,000 clones, approximately 95% seen once. This clone was found a few times. The source is an adult in good health. Sequencing was performed on peripheral blood, taken on day 0 of AZD1222 vaccination.

CDR3 loop: CASSLSRTDTQYF. In DNA, the CDR3 is TGTGCCAGCAGCCTAAGTAGGACAGATACGCAGTATTTT. The J gene is TRBJ2-3, the V gene TRBV3-1 (or the pseudogene TRBV3-2); D is unclear. CDR1 LGHDT and CDR2 YNNKEL come from the germline V gene (reference sequence). Deletions cut 4 bases from V and 3 bases from J, with 8 bases between. The length of the CDR3 is 13 residues.